Shown below are 28 T cell receptor beta chains from a single sample sequenced in a study of blood T cell repertoires in COVID-19. The table came from immunoSEQ multiplex PCR; TCRdb's copy has only in-frame clones and leaves some out. The sample shows 200,000 to 250,000 clones, approximately 83% of them seen only once. Sequencing was done on a sample of peripheral blood. These receptors originate from a man older than 75 with acute or convalescent COVID-19.

The CDR3 DNA reads TGTGCCAGCAGTCTAGGAAAGGGGGTGGCGGACACTGAAGCTTTCTTT. It specifies CASSLGKGVADTEAFF. This chain joins TRBV3-1 (or the pseudogene TRBV3-2) and TRBJ1-1; tentatively, D is TRBD1 (6 bases). The ends were cut back, 6 bases at V and 3 bases at J, with 20 bases in the middle. Germline V gives CDR1 LGHDT, CDR2 YNNKEL (reference sequence). CDR3 length equals 16 residues.

The chain recombines TRBV6-1 with TRBJ2-7; tentative D call: TRBD1 (5 bases). V gave up 3 bases and J gave up 1 base, with 13 bases separating them. The germline V gene encodes CDR1 MNHNS and CDR2 SASEGT. This CDR3 region has 15 residues. This CDR3 is CASSDRQSGSYEQYF. The CDR3 bases are TGTGCCAGCAGTGACCGACAGTCCGGATCCTACGAGCAGTACTTC.

This clone was recorded only once. The rearrangement uses TRBV20-1 and TRBJ2-1; the D is unclear. V dropped 4 bases and J dropped 6 bases, with 7 bases sitting between them. The germline V gene encodes CDR1 DFQATT and CDR2 SNEGSKA (reference sequence). The CDR3 contains 11 residues. CDR3 sequence: CSANPGNEQFF. In DNA, the CDR3 is TGCAGTGCTAACCCAGGCAATGAGCAGTTCTTC.

This chain connects TRBV5-6 to TRBJ2-3, with D possibly being TRBD1 (6 bases). This CDR3 contains 14 residues. CDR1 is SGHDT and CDR2 is YYEEEE in the germline V gene. V gave up 6 bases and J gave up 9 bases, with 20 bases separating them. CDR3 region: CASTQDLGRGTQYF. CDR3 in DNA: TGTGCCAGCACCCAGGATTTGGGTAGGGGGACGCAGTATTTT.

The chain combines TRBV3-1 (or the pseudogene TRBV3-2) with TRBJ2-3; 9 bases align to TRBD2. The CDR3 totals 18 residues. The J segment lost 1 base and the V segment lost 1 base, leaving 9 bases of the junction unmatched. Germline values: CDR1 LGHDT, CDR2 YNNKEL (reference sequence). The CDR3 region has the DNA TGTGCCAGCAGCCAAGGACGAGTAGCGGGGGCCCGCACAGATACGCAGTATTTT. Translating gives CASSQGRVAGARTDTQYF.

The table lists this clone with a count of one. The J gene is TRBJ1-1, the V gene TRBV5-1, with a possible D match to TRBD1 (5 bases). Germline V gene data show CDR1 as SGHRS and CDR2 as YFSETQ. The CDR3 length is 14 residues. V gave up 2 bases and J gave up 1 base, with 9 bases separating them. In DNA form, the CDR3 reads TGCGCCAGCAGCTTCGGACACACGAACACTGAAGCTTTCTTT. Translation gives CASSFGHTNTEAFF.

V and J are TRBV25-1 and TRBJ2-2; 9 bases are a match to TRBD1. Germline CDR1 MGHDK, CDR2 SYGVNS. V was pared by 6 bases and J by 1 base, with 3 bases of the junction left unmatched. The CDR3 runs to 15 residues. CDR3: CASSRQGGNTGELFF. The CDR3 region has the DNA TGTGCCAGCAGCCGACAGGGGGGGAACACCGGGGAGCTGTTTTTT.

The V call is TRBV11-2, the J call TRBJ2-7, with a possible D match to TRBD1 (6 bases). From germline, CDR1 is SGHAT and CDR2 FQNNGV. The CDR3 length is 15 residues. Trimming stripped 3 bases from V and 4 bases from J, with 16 bases between. CDR3 amino acids: CASSLSPVRGYEQYF. The CDR3 coding sequence is TGTGCCAGCAGCTTGTCCCCGGTCAGGGGTTACGAGCAGTACTTC. Complete variable domain (other parts from reference TRBV11-2 and TRBJ2-7): EAGVAQSPRYKIIEKRQSVAFWCNPISGHATLYWYQQILGQGPKLLIQFQNNGVVDDSQLPKDRFSAERLKGVDSTLKIQPAKLEDSAVYLCASSLSPVRGYEQYFGPGTRLTVT.

This rearrangement joins TRBV6-5 to TRBJ1-6; D unresolved. CDR3 size: 16 residues. Germline V gene data show CDR1 as MNHEY and CDR2 as SVGAGI. Between the trimmed V and J ends, which lost 2 bases and 10 bases, there was a span of 18 bases. The CDR3 nucleotides read TGTGCCAGCAGTTACAGAAGCCGGGGTCCAGCCTCACCCCTCCACTTT. The encoded protein is CASSYRSRGPASPLHF.

This clone was picked up a small number of times. This chain connects TRBV24-1 to TRBJ2-3; 9 positions match TRBD1. Trimming cost V 6 bases and J 4 bases; bases outside gene matches: 7. Germline loops: CDR1 KGHDR, CDR2 SFDVKD. The length of the CDR3 is 15 residues. DNA for the CDR3: TGTGCCACCAGTAGTGGACAGGGGATGCCAGATACGCAGTATTTT. This gives the protein CATSSGQGMPDTQYF.

The CDR3 loop is CASSPGTGARQPQHF. CDR3 nucleotide sequence: TGTGCCAGCAGCCCCGGGACAGGGGCGCGCCAGCCCCAGCATTTT. The rearrangement uses TRBV2 and TRBJ1-5; 10 bases agree with TRBD1. The CDR3 spans 15 residues. V shed 6 bases and J 7 bases; nucleotides not matched to a gene: 9. Germline lookup yields CDR1 SNHLY and CDR2 FYNNEI.

This chain joins TRBV5-6 and TRBJ2-3; 8 bases line up with TRBD2. CDR1 is SGHDT, CDR2 YYEEEE, per germline. V was pared by 2 bases and J by 3 bases, with 11 bases of the junction left unmatched. The CDR3 runs 17 residues. Here the CDR3 DNA reads TGTGCCAGCAGCTTCGGGCCAGCGGGAGTTGGGACAGATACGCAGTATTTT. The encoded protein is CASSFGPAGVGTDTQYF. The full variable domain, its missing parts supplied by reference TRBV5-6 and TRBJ2-3, is DAGVTQSPTHLIKTRGQQVTLRCSPKSGHDTVSWYQQALGQGPQFIFQYYEEEERQRGNFPDRFSGHQFPNYSSELNVNALLLGDSALYLCASSFGPAGVGTDTQYFGPGTRLTVL.

The chain is built from TRBV28 and TRBJ2-7; perhaps TRBD2 as D (6 bases). Germline CDR1 MDHEN, CDR2 SYDVKM. With 5 bases removed from V and 2 bases from J, the gap between germline ends came to 16 bases. This CDR3 is 15 amino acids long. CDR3 nucleotide sequence: TGTGCCAGCAGTACCGCCTCGGGGGTAGCCTACGAGCAGTACTTC. Encoded protein: CASSTASGVAYEQYF. The full variable domain, its missing parts supplied by reference TRBV28 and TRBJ2-7, is DVKVTQSSRYLVKRTGEKVFLECVQDMDHENMFWYRQDPGLGLRLIYFSYDVKMKEKGDIPEGYSVSREKKERFSLILESASTNQTSMYLCASSTASGVAYEQYFGPGTRLTVT.

This clone has just one count. The chain is built from TRBV23-1 and TRBJ1-5, with D perhaps TRBD1 (5 bases). TRBV23-1 is an ORF, with its function uncertain. CDR3 size: 16 residues. Trimming removed 4 bases at V and 0 bases at J, with 13 bases between. The CDR3: CASSRGVLPSNQPQHF. CDR3 coding DNA: TGCGCCAGCAGTCGGGGGGTCCTTCCTAGCAATCAGCCCCAGCATTTT.

This clone was recorded only once. The rearrangement joins TRBV28 to TRBJ2-7; the match to TRBD1 covers 12 bases. CDR3 length equals 16 residues. Germline loops: CDR1 MDHEN, CDR2 SYDVKM. The V and J ends lost 5 bases and 4 bases, in that order; junction bases with no gene match: 9. The DNA of the CDR3 is TGTGCCAGCAGTGCCCCGGGACAGGGGGCGCGATACGAGCAGTACTTC. As protein: CASSAPGQGARYEQYF.

The chain couples TRBV10-3 to TRBJ1-2; D is undetermined. This CDR3 is built from 13 residues. Germline-derived CDR1 and CDR2 are ENHRY and SYGVKD. V dropped 0 bases and J dropped 6 bases, with 8 bases sitting between them. The DNA of the CDR3 is TGTGCCATCAGTGAGTCGTATCTCGATGGCTACACCTTC. Encoded protein: CAISESYLDGYTF.

This clone was observed a single time. This rearrangement joins TRBV12-5 to TRBJ2-3; 8 positions agree with TRBD1. This CDR3 region has 18 residues. V lost 0 bases, J lost 1 base, and 9 bases stayed unmatched. The germline gives CDR1 LGHNT, CDR2 FRNRAP. The CDR3 DNA follows: TGTGCTAGTGGTTTGGTAGTTCCCGAGACAGGGGGCACAGATACGCAGTATTTT. Translated, it gives CASGLVVPETGGTDTQYF. Together with reference TRBV12-5 and TRBJ2-3, the CDR3 gives the full variable domain: DARVTQTPRHKVTEMGQEVTMRCQPILGHNTVFWYRQTMMQGLELLAYFRNRAPLDDSGMPKDRFSAEMPDATLATLKIQPSEPRDSAVYFCASGLVVPETGGTDTQYFGPGTRLTVL.

The CDR3 reads CASSERHTDTQYF. For the CDR3, the DNA is TGTGCCAGCAGCGAGAGACACACAGATACGCAGTATTTT. V and J are TRBV7-9 and TRBJ2-3; D remains ambiguous. Germline CDR1 is SEHNR and CDR2 is FQNEAQ (reference sequence). The CDR3 loop spans 13 amino acids. V was clipped by 5 bases and J by 2 bases, with 8 bases between them.

This clone was recorded once. The CDR3 DNA sequence: TGTGCCAGCAGCCAAGGGGGACAAAAACAAGAGACCCAGTACTTC. It translates to CASSQGGQKQETQYF. This chain links TRBV4-2 with TRBJ2-5; TRBD1 might be the D (6 bases). Trimming shortened V by 1 base and J by 2 bases, and 11 bases separated the two germline ends. The CDR3 runs 15 residues. Looked up from germline, CDR1 is LGHNA and CDR2 is YNFKEQ.

V is TRBV28 and J is TRBJ1-2; TRBD1 might be the D (6 bases). Looked up from germline, CDR1 is MDHEN and CDR2 is SYDVKM. Between the trimmed V and J ends, which lost 5 bases and 8 bases, there was a span of 15 bases. CDR3 length equals 13 residues. The CDR3 loop is CASSAGGGLGYTF. The CDR3 bases are TGTGCCAGCAGTGCGGGGGGCGGCCTAGGCTACACCTTC.

This sequence joins TRBV11-3 and TRBJ2-1; TRBD2 matches at 16 bases. Trimming took 4 bases from V and 9 from J; bases not matched to a gene: 6. The CDR3 is made up of 16 amino acids. Germline CDR1 is SGHNT and CDR2 is YENEEA. CDR3 DNA: TGTGCCAGCAGCTCGGGACTAGCGGGAGGGTCCACTGAGCAGTTCTTC. Encoded protein: CASSSGLAGGSTEQFF.

This chain links TRBV6-6 with TRBJ2-5; D gene ambiguous. The length of the CDR3 is 11 residues. V dropped 7 bases and J dropped 6 bases, with 9 bases sitting between them. Germline assignment: CDR1 MNHNY and CDR2 SVGAGI (reference sequence). CDR3 loop: CASMVGKTQYF. CDR3 nucleotide sequence: TGTGCCAGCATGGTCGGTAAGACCCAGTACTTC.

The chain combines TRBV19 with TRBJ2-6; D is unclear. In germline, CDR1 is LNHDA, CDR2 SQIVND (reference sequence). This CDR3 region has 18 residues. The V and J ends lost 6 bases and 0 bases respectively, with 18 bases between them. CDR3 sequence: CASRTTWAPLSGANVLTF. DNA for the CDR3: TGTGCCAGTAGAACAACCTGGGCCCCCCTCTCTGGGGCCAACGTCCTGACTTTC.

This chain uses TRBV28 with TRBJ1-3; D gene uncertain. The V end lost 11 bases, the J end lost 4 bases, and 9 bases lay between the germline ends. CDR1 and CDR2 from the germline V gene are MDHEN and SYDVKM. The CDR3 runs to 11 residues. This CDR3 reads CAAAEGNTIYF. The CDR3 coding sequence is TGTGCCGCCGCGGAAGGAAACACCATATATTTT.

The chain carries TRBV9 and TRBJ1-2; weak D call: TRBD1 (6 bases). Germline CDR1 is SGDLS and CDR2 is YYNGEE. The CDR3 has 15 residues. Trimming left V 3 bases short and J 0 bases short, with 12 bases between. The chain's CDR3 is CASSGYRATNYGYTF. DNA for the CDR3: TGTGCCAGCAGCGGCTACAGGGCGACTAACTATGGCTACACCTTC.

The genes are TRBV18 and TRBJ1-2, with 10 bases aligning to TRBD1. The V and J ends lost 3 bases and 3 bases, in that order; junction bases with no gene match: 7. This CDR3 spans 16 amino acids. Germline CDR1 is KGHSH and CDR2 is LQKENI. CDR3 amino acids: CASSPGTGVRYYGYTF. CDR3 coding DNA: TGTGCCAGCTCACCCGGGACAGGGGTGCGGTACTATGGCTACACCTTC.

Here the CDR3 reads CASSSGTTSYEQYF. The CDR3 region has the DNA TGTGCCAGCAGCTCCGGGACTACCTCCTACGAGCAGTACTTC. The rearrangement links TRBV7-2 to TRBJ2-7, with 7 nucleotides matching TRBD2. CDR3 length: 14 amino acids. The V segment lost 4 bases and the J segment 0 bases; nucleotides outside the gene matches: 3. In germline, CDR1 is SGHTA, CDR2 FQGNSA.

The rearrangement joins TRBV6-6 to TRBJ1-2; D gene uncertain. The CDR3 has 14 amino acids. Deletions cut 0 bases from V and 0 bases from J, with 5 bases between. Germline CDR1 is MNHNY and CDR2 is SVGAGI (reference sequence). Here the CDR3 reads CASSYSAPNYGYTF. The DNA of the CDR3 is TGTGCCAGCAGTTACTCAGCGCCTAACTATGGCTACACCTTC.